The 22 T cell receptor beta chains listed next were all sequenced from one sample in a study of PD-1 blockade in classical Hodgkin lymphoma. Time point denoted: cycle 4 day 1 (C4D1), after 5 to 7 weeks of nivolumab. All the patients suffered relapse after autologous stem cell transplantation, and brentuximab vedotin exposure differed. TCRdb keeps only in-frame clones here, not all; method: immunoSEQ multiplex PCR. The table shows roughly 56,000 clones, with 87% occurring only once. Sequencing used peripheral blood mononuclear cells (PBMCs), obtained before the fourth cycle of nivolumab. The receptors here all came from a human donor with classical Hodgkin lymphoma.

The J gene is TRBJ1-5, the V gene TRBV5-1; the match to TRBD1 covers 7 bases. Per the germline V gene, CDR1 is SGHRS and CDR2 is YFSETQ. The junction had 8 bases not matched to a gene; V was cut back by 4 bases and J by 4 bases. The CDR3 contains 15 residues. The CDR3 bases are TGCGCCAGCAGCCCACAGACAGGGTGGAATCAGCCCCAGCATTTT. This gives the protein CASSPQTGWNQPQHF.

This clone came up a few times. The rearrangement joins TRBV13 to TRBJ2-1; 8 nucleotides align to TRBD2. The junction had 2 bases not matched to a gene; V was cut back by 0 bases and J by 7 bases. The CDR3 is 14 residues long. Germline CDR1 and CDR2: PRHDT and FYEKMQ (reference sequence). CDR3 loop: CASSLGGGGNEQFF. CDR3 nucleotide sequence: TGTGCCAGCAGCTTAGGTGGCGGGGGGAATGAGCAGTTCTTC.

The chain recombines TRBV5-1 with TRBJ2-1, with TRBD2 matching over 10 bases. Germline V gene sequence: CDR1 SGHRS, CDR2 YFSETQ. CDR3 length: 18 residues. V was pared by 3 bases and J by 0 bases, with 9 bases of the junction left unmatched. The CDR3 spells CASSSGTSAMFSYNEQFF. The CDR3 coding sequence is TGCGCCAGCAGCTCAGGGACTAGCGCCATGTTCTCCTACAATGAGCAGTTCTTC. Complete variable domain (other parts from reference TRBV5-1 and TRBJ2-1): KAGVTQTPRYLIKTRGQQVTLSCSPISGHRSVSWYQQTPGQGLQFLFEYFSETQRNKGNFPGRFSGRQFSNSRSEMNVSTLELGDSALYLCASSSGTSAMFSYNEQFFGPGTRLTVL.

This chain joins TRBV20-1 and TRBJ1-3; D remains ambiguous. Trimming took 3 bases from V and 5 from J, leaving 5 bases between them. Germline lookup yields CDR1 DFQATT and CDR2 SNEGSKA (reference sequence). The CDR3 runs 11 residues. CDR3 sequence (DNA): TGCAGTGCTAGTCCTCGAAACACCATATATTTT. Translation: CSASPRNTIYF.

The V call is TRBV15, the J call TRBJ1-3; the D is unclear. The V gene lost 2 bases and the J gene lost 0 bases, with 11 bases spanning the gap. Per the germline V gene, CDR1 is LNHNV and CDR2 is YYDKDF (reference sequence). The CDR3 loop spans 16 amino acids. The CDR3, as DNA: TGTGCCACCAGCAGAACCCTCCGGGACTCTGGAAACACCATATATTTT. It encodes CATSRTLRDSGNTIYF.

CDR3 in amino acids: CAWSVQGRDSNQPQHF. The CDR3 bases are TGTGCCTGGAGTGTACAGGGAAGGGATAGCAATCAGCCCCAGCATTTT. This chain links TRBV30 with TRBJ1-5; the D gene is possibly TRBD1 (6 bases). The CDR3 contains 16 residues. V lost 0 bases to trimming and J lost 0 bases, with 12 bases between them. In germline, CDR1 is GTSNPN, CDR2 SVGIG (reference sequence).

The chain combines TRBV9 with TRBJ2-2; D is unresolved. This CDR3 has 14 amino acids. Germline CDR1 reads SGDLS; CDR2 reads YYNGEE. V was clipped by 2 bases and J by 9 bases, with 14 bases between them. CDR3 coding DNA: TGTGCCAGCAGCGTGAGCTCCTCCGCCCGGGAGCTGTTTTTT. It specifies CASSVSSSARELFF.

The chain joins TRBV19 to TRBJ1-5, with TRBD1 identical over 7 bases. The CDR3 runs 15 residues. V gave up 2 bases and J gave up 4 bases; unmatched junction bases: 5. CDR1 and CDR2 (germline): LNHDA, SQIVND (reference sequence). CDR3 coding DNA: TGTGCCAGTAGTATATGGGGACAGTCTAATCAGCCCCAGCATTTT. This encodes CASSIWGQSNQPQHF.

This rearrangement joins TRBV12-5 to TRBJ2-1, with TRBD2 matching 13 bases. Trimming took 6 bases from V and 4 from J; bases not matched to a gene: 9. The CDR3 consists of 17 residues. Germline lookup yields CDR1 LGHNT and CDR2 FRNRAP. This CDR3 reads CASGSGTSGVLYNEQFF. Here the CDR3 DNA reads TGTGCTAGTGGCTCAGGGACTAGCGGGGTCCTGTACAATGAGCAGTTCTTC. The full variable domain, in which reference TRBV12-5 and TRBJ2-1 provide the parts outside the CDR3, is DARVTQTPRHKVTEMGQEVTMRCQPILGHNTVFWYRQTMMQGLELLAYFRNRAPLDDSGMPKDRFSAEMPDATLATLKIQPSEPRDSAVYFCASGSGTSGVLYNEQFFGPGTRLTVL.

As DNA, the CDR3 is TGCGCCAGCAGCTCCCGGACACAGGGTAGCCAAGAGACCCAGTACTTC. Protein: CASSSRTQGSQETQYF. This chain joins TRBV5-1 and TRBJ2-5; D is perhaps TRBD1 (6 bases). The V end lost 3 bases, the J end lost 1 base, and 16 bases lay between the germline ends. CDR1 is SGHRS and CDR2 is YFSETQ in the germline V gene. The CDR3 loop spans 16 amino acids.

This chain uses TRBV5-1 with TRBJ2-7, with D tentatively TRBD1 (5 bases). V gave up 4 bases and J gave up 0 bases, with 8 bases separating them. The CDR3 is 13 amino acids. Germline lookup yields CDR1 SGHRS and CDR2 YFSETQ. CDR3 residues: CASSIDSSYEQYF. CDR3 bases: TGCGCCAGCAGCATCGACAGCTCCTACGAGCAGTACTTC.

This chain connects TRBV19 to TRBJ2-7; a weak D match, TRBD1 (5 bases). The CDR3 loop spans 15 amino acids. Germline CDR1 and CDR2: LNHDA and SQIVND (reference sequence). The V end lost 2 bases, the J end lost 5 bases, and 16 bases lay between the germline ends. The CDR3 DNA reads TGTGCCAGTAGTATAAGATCCGCAGGGAACCACGAGCAGTACTTC. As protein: CASSIRSAGNHEQYF.

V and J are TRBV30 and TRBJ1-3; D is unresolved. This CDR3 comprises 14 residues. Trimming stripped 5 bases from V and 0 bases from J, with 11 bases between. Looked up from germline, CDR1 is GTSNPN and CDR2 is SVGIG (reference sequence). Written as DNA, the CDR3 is TGTGCCTGGGGAGACGGTCGCTCTGGAAACACCATATATTTT. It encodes CAWGDGRSGNTIYF.

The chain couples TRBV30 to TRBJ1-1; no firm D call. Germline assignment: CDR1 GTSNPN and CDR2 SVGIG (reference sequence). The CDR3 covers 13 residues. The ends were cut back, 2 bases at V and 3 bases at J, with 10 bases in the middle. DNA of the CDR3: TGTGCCTGGAGTTCGGGCCTTTACACTGAAGCTTTCTTT. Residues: CAWSSGLYTEAFF.

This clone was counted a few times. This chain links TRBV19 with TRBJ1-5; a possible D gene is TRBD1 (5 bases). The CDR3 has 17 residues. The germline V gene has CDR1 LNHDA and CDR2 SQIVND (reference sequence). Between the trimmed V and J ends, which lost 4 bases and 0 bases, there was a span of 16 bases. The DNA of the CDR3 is TGTGCCAGTAGTACTTTACCGGGACCTAATAGCAATCAGCCCCAGCATTTT. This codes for CASSTLPGPNSNQPQHF.

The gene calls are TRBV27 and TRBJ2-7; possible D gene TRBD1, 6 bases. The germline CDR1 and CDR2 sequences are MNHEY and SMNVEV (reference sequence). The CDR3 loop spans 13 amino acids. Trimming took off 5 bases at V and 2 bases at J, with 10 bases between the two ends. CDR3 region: CASSDRTTYEQYF. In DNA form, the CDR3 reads TGTGCCAGCAGTGACAGGACGACCTACGAGCAGTACTTC.

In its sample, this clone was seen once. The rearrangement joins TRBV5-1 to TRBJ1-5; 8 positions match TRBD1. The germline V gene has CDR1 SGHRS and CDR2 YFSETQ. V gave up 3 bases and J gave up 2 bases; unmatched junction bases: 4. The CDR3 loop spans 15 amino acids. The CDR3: CASSSGGSGNQPQHF. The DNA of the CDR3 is TGCGCCAGCAGCTCAGGGGGCTCAGGCAATCAGCCCCAGCATTTT.

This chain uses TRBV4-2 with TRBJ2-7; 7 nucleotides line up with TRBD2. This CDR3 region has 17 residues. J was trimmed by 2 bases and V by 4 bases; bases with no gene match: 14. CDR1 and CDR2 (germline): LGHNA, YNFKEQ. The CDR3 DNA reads TGTGCCAGCAGCCCCGGCCGCATTTCTAGCGGAACCTACGAGCAGTACTTC. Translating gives CASSPGRISSGTYEQYF.

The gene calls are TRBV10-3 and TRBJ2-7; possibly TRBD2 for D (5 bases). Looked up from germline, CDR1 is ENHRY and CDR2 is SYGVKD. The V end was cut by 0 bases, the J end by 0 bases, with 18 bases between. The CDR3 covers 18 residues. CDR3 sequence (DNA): TGTGCCATCAGTGAGTCGTCACGGTTCTGGGAGAGCTCCTACGAGCAGTACTTC. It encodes CAISESSRFWESSYEQYF.

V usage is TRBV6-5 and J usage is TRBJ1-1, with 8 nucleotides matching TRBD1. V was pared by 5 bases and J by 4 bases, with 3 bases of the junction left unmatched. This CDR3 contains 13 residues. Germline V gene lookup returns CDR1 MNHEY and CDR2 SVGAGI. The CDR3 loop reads CASSTGGSTEAFF. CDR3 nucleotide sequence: TGTGCCAGCAGTACAGGGGGATCCACTGAAGCTTTCTTT.

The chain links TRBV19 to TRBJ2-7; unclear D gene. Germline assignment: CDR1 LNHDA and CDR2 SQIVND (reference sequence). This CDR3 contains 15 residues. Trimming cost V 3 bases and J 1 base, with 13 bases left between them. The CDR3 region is CASSMTRSYSYEQYF. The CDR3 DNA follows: TGTGCCAGTAGTATGACCAGGTCCTATTCCTACGAGCAGTACTTC. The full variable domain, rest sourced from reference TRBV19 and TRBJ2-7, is DGGITQSPKYLFRKEGQNVTLSCEQNLNHDAMYWYRQDPGQGLRLIYYSQIVNDFQKGDIAEGYSVSREKKESFPLTVTSAQKNPTAFYLCASSMTRSYSYEQYFGPGTRLTVT.

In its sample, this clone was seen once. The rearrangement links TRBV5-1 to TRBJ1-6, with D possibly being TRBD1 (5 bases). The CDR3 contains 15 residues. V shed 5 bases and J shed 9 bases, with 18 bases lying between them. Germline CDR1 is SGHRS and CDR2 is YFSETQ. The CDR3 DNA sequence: TGCGCCAGCAGTATAGACAGCCTAGGGGCTTCACCCCTCCACTTT. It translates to CASSIDSLGASPLHF.